These 19 T cell receptor beta chains were all obtained from the same sample, sequenced in a study of OX40 agonist ivuxolimab in advanced cancers. Sequenced by immunoSEQ multiplex PCR; TCRdb stores in-frame clones only, minus some. Altogether tens of thousands of clones are present, approximately 90% being singletons, with the ten largest covering under 3.5%. This specimen consisted of CD4+ or CD8+ T cells sorted from blood, obtained in a trial of the OX40 agonist ivuxolimab. These receptors were collected from an adult with an advanced solid tumor such as melanoma, head and neck, liver or kidney cancer.

The gene calls are TRBV28 and TRBJ1-2; the D is unclear. There are 12 residues in the CDR3. V was clipped by 1 base and J by 3 bases, with 3 bases between them. In germline, CDR1 is MDHEN, CDR2 SYDVKM. CDR3 bases: TGTGCCAGCAGTTTATCTGACTATGGCTACACCTTC. Encoded protein: CASSLSDYGYTF.

The genes are TRBV6-5 and TRBJ1-2; D is possibly TRBD1 (6 bases). The V gene's germline CDR1 is MNHEY and CDR2 SVGAGI. The CDR3 runs 14 residues. V lost 4 bases to trimming and J lost 2 bases, with 11 bases between them. CDR3 sequence: CASSSLTGNYGYTF. CDR3 bases: TGTGCCAGCAGTTCTTTGACAGGCAACTATGGCTACACCTTC.

J is TRBJ2-3 and V is TRBV5-1; D is tentatively TRBD1 or TRBD2 (6 bases each). Germline CDR1 SGHRS, CDR2 YFSETQ. The germline V and J ends were trimmed by 4 bases and 3 bases, with 18 bases remaining between them. The CDR3 is 16 amino acids. The CDR3 bases are TGCGCCAGCAGCCCCTTAGCGGAGGGGGGTACAGATACGCAGTATTTT. Translation gives CASSPLAEGGTDTQYF.

The gene calls are TRBV30 and TRBJ2-7; 9 bases match TRBD2. The V and J ends lost 3 bases and 2 bases, in that order; junction bases with no gene match: 5. Germline assignment: CDR1 GTSNPN and CDR2 SVGIG (reference sequence). The CDR3 loop spans 14 amino acids. In DNA form, the CDR3 reads TGTGCCTGGAGGGAGAGCGGGGGGACCTACGAGCAGTACTTC. Protein: CAWRESGGTYEQYF.

The chain links TRBV4-2 to TRBJ2-5; 7 bases map to TRBD2. The CDR3 has 16 amino acids. Germline V CDR1 and CDR2: LGHNA, YNFKEQ. V lost 3 bases, J lost 1 base, and 8 bases stayed unmatched. The CDR3 sequence is CASSQLAGSLQETQYF. Written as DNA, the CDR3 is TGTGCCAGCAGCCAGTTAGCGGGCTCCCTCCAAGAGACCCAGTACTTC.

V is TRBV5-5 and J is TRBJ1-5; D remains unclear. Germline lookup yields CDR1 SGHKS and CDR2 YYEKEE (reference sequence). Trimming stripped 6 bases from V and 1 base from J, with 11 bases between. This CDR3 is 14 amino acids long. The CDR3 is CASNVLGSNQPQHF. As DNA, the CDR3 is TGTGCCAGCAATGTTCTGGGCAGCAATCAGCCCCAGCATTTT.

The V gene is TRBV14, the J gene TRBJ2-5; tentative D call: TRBD1 (8 bases). CDR3 length: 16 amino acids. CDR1 and CDR2 (germline): SGHDN, FVKESK. V was clipped by 1 base and J by 4 bases, with 16 bases between them. Written as DNA, the CDR3 is TGTGCCAGCAGCCAAGGACGGACAGGGAGGGGAGAGACCCAGTACTTC. It yields the protein CASSQGRTGRGETQYF. Filled out from reference TRBV14 and TRBJ2-5, the complete variable domain reads EAGVTQFPSHSVIEKGQTVTLRCDPISGHDNLYWYRRVMGKEIKFLLHFVKESKQDESGMPNNRFLAERTGGTYSTLKVQPAELEDSGVYFCASSQGRTGRGETQYFGPGTRLLVL.

This chain joins TRBV18 and TRBJ2-7, with no clear D. The CDR3 is 13 amino acids. Germline assignment: CDR1 KGHSH and CDR2 LQKENI. With 3 bases removed from V and 6 bases from J, the gap between germline ends came to 12 bases. The CDR3 bases are TGTGCCAGCTCACCGCCAACAGAAGGCGAGCAGTACTTC. Protein product: CASSPPTEGEQYF. The full variable domain, in which reference TRBV18 and TRBJ2-7 provide the parts outside the CDR3, is NAGVMQNPRHLVRRRGQEARLRCSPMKGHSHVYWYRQLPEEGLKFMVYLQKENIIDESGMPKERFSAEFPKEGPSILRIQQVVRGDSAAYFCASSPPTEGEQYFGPGTRLTVT.

The chain uses TRBV6-5 and TRBJ1-2, with TRBD1 identical over 11 bases. V trimming: 5 bases; J trimming: 8 bases; junction bases outside the gene matches: 4. Germline V lookup: CDR1 MNHEY, CDR2 SVGAGI. The CDR3 has 13 amino acids. In nucleotides, the CDR3 is TGTGCCAGCAGTCGGACAGGGGGCCGGGGCTACACCTTC. Translating it yields CASSRTGGRGYTF.

The chain joins TRBV10-3 to TRBJ2-7; 9 nucleotides line up with TRBD1. Germline loops: CDR1 ENHRY, CDR2 SYGVKD. This CDR3 spans 16 amino acids. The V and J ends lost 3 bases and 3 bases, in that order; junction bases with no gene match: 9. CDR3 bases: TGTGCCATCAGTGATCCCGGACAGGGGAGGGGCTACGAGCAGTACTTC. Translating gives CAISDPGQGRGYEQYF.

Remarks on this clone: At the DNA level, this CDR3 is encoded by other sequences in the same sample as well. The chain links TRBV6-5 to TRBJ2-5; D uncertain. Per germline, CDR1 MNHEY and CDR2 SVGAGI. The germline V and J ends were trimmed by 3 bases and 2 bases, with 7 bases remaining between them. The CDR3 contains 13 residues. The CDR3 region is CASSYSRQETQYF. The CDR3 nucleotides read TGTGCCAGCAGTTATTCGCGGCAAGAGACCCAGTACTTC.

In nucleotides, the CDR3 is TGTGCCAGCAGCTCGGGACAGGGGGCGTCCTCGGAGACCCAGTACTTC. As protein: CASSSGQGASSETQYF. The chain joins TRBV7-9 to TRBJ2-5, with 12 bases aligning to TRBD1. The ends lost 4 bases at V and 5 bases at J; junction bases unmatched: 8. The CDR3 length is 16 residues. Germline-derived CDR1 and CDR2 are SEHNR and FQNEAQ (reference sequence).

A single count supports this clone. The chain employs TRBV2 and TRBJ2-7; 8 bases agree with TRBD2. CDR3 length equals 13 residues. Germline lookup yields CDR1 SNHLY and CDR2 FYNNEI. The J segment lost 5 bases and the V segment lost 8 bases, leaving 8 bases of the junction unmatched. CDR3 sequence (DNA): TGTGCCAGCCAACGGGAGGGCCACCACGAGCAGTACTTC. This codes for CASQREGHHEQYF.

This chain links TRBV14 with TRBJ2-5; 9 nucleotides line up with TRBD2. Germline V CDR1 and CDR2: SGHDN, FVKESK. CDR3 length: 15 amino acids. Germline trimming cut 4 bases from V and 6 bases from J; bases unmatched to any gene: 9. The CDR3 loop is CASSLTAGGLQTQYF. Written as DNA, the CDR3 is TGTGCCAGCAGCCTAACAGCGGGAGGCTTACAGACCCAGTACTTC. Combining the CDR3 with reference TRBV14 and TRBJ2-5 gives the whole variable domain EAGVTQFPSHSVIEKGQTVTLRCDPISGHDNLYWYRRVMGKEIKFLLHFVKESKQDESGMPNNRFLAERTGGTYSTLKVQPAELEDSGVYFCASSLTAGGLQTQYFGPGTRLLVL.

The chain links TRBV15 to TRBJ2-5; 8 nucleotides line up with TRBD2. The length of the CDR3 is 17 residues. The junction had 7 bases not matched to a gene; V was cut back by 0 bases and J by 1 base. Germline CDR1 and CDR2: LNHNV and YYDKDF (reference sequence). The CDR3 region is CATSRDTGSGVQETQYF. The CDR3 DNA follows: TGTGCCACCAGCAGAGATACGGGTAGCGGGGTCCAAGAGACCCAGTACTTC.

The V and J genes are TRBV6-5 and TRBJ2-1; 9 nucleotides match TRBD2. Germline V gene lookup returns CDR1 MNHEY and CDR2 SVGAGI. The ends lost 6 bases at V and 0 bases at J; junction bases unmatched: 3. This CDR3 contains 15 residues. CDR3 protein: CASRDSGGSYNEQFF. The DNA of the CDR3 is TGTGCCAGCAGAGATAGCGGGGGCTCCTACAATGAGCAGTTCTTC.

The V gene is TRBV29-1, the J gene TRBJ2-7; D tentatively fits TRBD1 or TRBD2 (7 bases each). CDR1 SQVTM and CDR2 ANQGSEA come from the germline V gene. This CDR3 comprises 13 residues. V lost 0 bases and J lost 5, with 11 bases in between. Here the CDR3 DNA reads TGCAGCGTTGAAGATCAGGGGGGGAACGAGCAGTACTTC. It yields the protein CSVEDQGGNEQYF.

This sequence joins TRBV11-2 and TRBJ2-5; TRBD2 aligns across 7 bases. V was pared by 2 bases and J by 2 bases, with 11 bases of the junction left unmatched. CDR1 and CDR2 from the germline V gene are SGHAT and FQNNGV. The CDR3 sequence is 17 residues long. The CDR3 sequence: CASSLRASGPRQETQYF. The CDR3 nucleotides are TGTGCCAGCAGCTTAAGGGCTAGCGGACCCAGGCAAGAGACCCAGTACTTC.

The chain has TRBV6-5 and TRBJ1-3; no reliable D call. V shed 6 bases and J shed 1 base, with 7 bases lying between them. Germline values: CDR1 MNHEY, CDR2 SVGAGI. The CDR3 extends over 13 amino acids. The CDR3 DNA follows: TGTGCCAGCAGAACGCTTTCTGGAAACACCATATATTTT. It is translated as CASRTLSGNTIYF.